The T cell receptor (beta chain) under discussion was sequenced for a study of T cell changes during pregnancy in multiple sclerosis. The germline V gene encodes CDR1 WSHSY and CDR2 SAAADI. This CDR3 region has 15 residues. V lost 7 bases and J lost 1; bases outside the gene matches: 8. Using immunoSEQ multiplex PCR, the repertoire was profiled, and TCRdb retains in-frame clones only, with some absent. The sample has fewer than 80,000 clones; 94% are singletons. The sample here was CD4+ T cells from peripheral blood mononuclear cells, taken after pregnancy. The V gene is TRBV10-2, the J gene TRBJ2-7; 9 nucleotides agree with TRBD2. This TCR was sampled from a female donor with multiple sclerosis, enrolled in a pregnancy study. The CDR3 region has the DNA TGCGCCAGCACTACGGCGGGAGGGGGATCCTACGAGCAGTACTTC. Translation gives CASTTAGGGSYEQYF.